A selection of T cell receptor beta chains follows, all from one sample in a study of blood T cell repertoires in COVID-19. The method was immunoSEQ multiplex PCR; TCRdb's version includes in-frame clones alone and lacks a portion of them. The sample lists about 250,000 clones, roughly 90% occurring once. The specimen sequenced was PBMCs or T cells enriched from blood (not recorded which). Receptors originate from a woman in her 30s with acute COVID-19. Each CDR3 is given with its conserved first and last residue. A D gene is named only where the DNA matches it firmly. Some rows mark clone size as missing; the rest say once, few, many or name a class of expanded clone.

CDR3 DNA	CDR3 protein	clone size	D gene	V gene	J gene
TGTGCTAGTGGTTTGGGCCTAGCGGGGGGGCGGACCGGGGAGCTGTTTTTT	CASGLGLAGGRTGELFF	NA	TRBD2	TRBV12-5	TRBJ2-2
TGTGCCAGTAGTAACCTCTATGGCACAGATACGCAGTATTTT	CASSNLYGTDTQYF	NA	NA	TRBV19	TRBJ2-3
TGTGCCAGCAGGACTGGGCCCGGACAAGCCTCCGAGCAGTACTTC	CASRTGPGQASEQYF	NA	NA	TRBV3-1/TRBV3-2	TRBJ2-7
TGCAGCGTTGTTTCCAGGGGGACTGAAGCTTTCTTT	CSVVSRGTEAFF	NA	TRBD1	TRBV29-1	TRBJ1-1
TGTGCCAGCAGTTACGGGCCCCCCAATGAGCAGTTCTTC	CASSYGPPNEQFF	once	NA	TRBV6-5	TRBJ2-1
TGTGCCAGCAGCTTAGGGACCGGGACAGGGATGGGGAACACTGAAGCTTTCTTT	CASSLGTGTGMGNTEAFF	NA	TRBD1	TRBV7-9	TRBJ1-1
TGTGCCAGCAGCCCTACTAGGGGGGGCGACACTGAAGCTTTCTTT	CASSPTRGGDTEAFF	NA	NA	TRBV7-9	TRBJ1-1
TGTGCCAGTAGTATAGATTCGCTAGCGGGGGAGATTGAAGAGACCCAGTACTTC	CASSIDSLAGEIEETQYF	once	TRBD2	TRBV19	TRBJ2-5
TGTGCCAGCTCACCATGGACAGGGGGGGCAAACACTGAAGCTTTCTTT	CASSPWTGGANTEAFF	NA	TRBD1	TRBV18	TRBJ1-1
TGTGCCAGCAGCGGTCTAACAGGGGATAACACTGAAGCTTTCTTT	CASSGLTGDNTEAFF	NA	TRBD1	TRBV9	TRBJ1-1
TGTGCCAGCAGCCAAGATGGGACAGGGAGCAGGCAAGAAAAACTGTTTTTT	CASSQDGTGSRQEKLFF	NA	TRBD1	TRBV4-2	TRBJ1-4